These 15 T cell receptor beta chains came from one sample sequenced in a study of graft-versus-host responses after intestinal transplantation. Which antigens these TCRs recognize remains unknown. Using immunoSEQ multiplex PCR, the repertoire was profiled, and TCRdb retains in-frame clones only, with some absent. Found here are about 100,000 clones, roughly 90% of them singletons; the top ten hold more than 0.75%. The input for sequencing was unstimulated CD4+ T cells sorted from spleen or lymph node cells, taken before transplant. The receptors here all came from a human donor who was the organ donor for an intestinal transplant.

The gene calls are TRBV6-6 and TRBJ2-1; 9 bases line up with TRBD2. J gave up 8 bases and V 0 bases, and 8 bases lay outside the gene matches. Germline V gene sequence: CDR1 MNHNY, CDR2 SVGAGI (reference sequence). The CDR3 contains 16 residues. The CDR3 DNA reads TGTGCCAGCAGTTACTCACGCGGGGGGGCTGTGGATGAGCAGTTCTTC. Its protein product is CASSYSRGGAVDEQFF.

Written as DNA, the CDR3 is TGTGCCAGCACCGCAACGGTTGGTCAGCCCCAGCATTTT. Its translation: CASTATVGQPQHF. The V gene is TRBV6-5, the J gene TRBJ1-5; D remains unclear. Germline CDR1 is MNHEY and CDR2 is SVGAGI. Trimming took 7 bases from V and 6 from J, leaving 13 bases between them. The CDR3 loop spans 13 amino acids.

The chain employs TRBV6-1 and TRBJ2-7, with TRBD1 identical over 9 bases. After removal of 6 bases from V and 4 bases from J, the junction contained 10 bases not matched to a gene. Germline V gene sequence: CDR1 MNHNS, CDR2 SASEGT. This CDR3 region has 15 residues. The CDR3 nucleotides are TGTGCCAGCAGAGCGTCCGGGACAGGGCCTTACGAGCAGTACTTC. It yields the protein CASRASGTGPYEQYF.

V is TRBV6-4 and J is TRBJ2-5; possibly TRBD1 for D (6 bases). Near its end, the DNA agrees better with TRBJ2-7, so the J call may be wrong. This CDR3 is 11 amino acids long. CDR1 is MRHNA and CDR2 is SNTAGT in the germline V gene. In nucleotides, the CDR3 is TGTGTCCCCAGGGGAGCCTACGAGCAGTACTTC. It translates to CVPRGAYEQYF.

The chain carries TRBV14 and TRBJ1-2, with a possible D match to TRBD1 (6 bases). CDR1 and CDR2 from the germline V gene are SGHDN and FVKESK. Trimming removed 0 bases from V and 4 bases from J, with 12 bases in between. This CDR3 is built from 15 residues. The CDR3 DNA sequence: TGTGCCAGCAGCCAAGAAGGGGGGCGCGCCTATGGCTACACCTTC. Translated: CASSQEGGRAYGYTF.

The rearrangement uses TRBV25-1 and TRBJ1-6; D is unresolved. V was trimmed by 4 bases and J by 4 bases, leaving 8 bases between them. CDR3 length equals 14 residues. The V gene's germline CDR1 is MGHDK and CDR2 SYGVNS. CDR3 coding DNA: TGTGCCAGCAGTGGGGCAAGATATAATTCACCCCTCCACTTT. Protein product: CASSGARYNSPLHF.

Concerning this clone: Additional DNA sequences in this sample encode the identical CDR3. J is TRBJ1-1 and V is TRBV5-1, with a possible D match to TRBD1 (5 bases). Trimming removed 2 bases from V and 1 base from J, with 6 bases in between. The CDR3 runs to 13 residues. Per germline, CDR1 SGHRS and CDR2 YFSETQ. The CDR3 region is CASSFTGNTEAFF. The CDR3 DNA is TGCGCCAGCAGCTTCACAGGGAACACTGAAGCTTTCTTT.

The CDR3 DNA is TGTGCCAGCAGTTCAGGACTCTCCTGGACGACGAATGAGCAGTTCTTC. Encoded protein: CASSSGLSWTTNEQFF. The V gene is TRBV6-5, the J gene TRBJ2-1; D might be TRBD2 (5 bases). Trimming removed 4 bases from V and 7 bases from J, with 20 bases in between. The CDR3 runs to 16 residues. Germline V gene lookup returns CDR1 MNHEY and CDR2 SVGAGI.

This sequence joins TRBV5-1 and TRBJ1-3; D gene uncertain. The CDR3 spans 16 residues. From germline, CDR1 is SGHRS and CDR2 YFSETQ. With 4 bases removed from V and 0 bases from J, the gap between germline ends came to 14 bases. CDR3 bases: TGCGCCAGCAGCCCCGTTTTAGGCCTCTCTGGAAACACCATATATTTT. Protein: CASSPVLGLSGNTIYF.

The V call is TRBV7-9, the J call TRBJ1-1, with D uncertain. The CDR3 is made up of 13 amino acids. The ends were cut back, 5 bases at V and 4 bases at J, with 11 bases in the middle. Germline V CDR1 and CDR2: SEHNR, FQNEAQ (reference sequence). The CDR3 bases are TGTGCCAGCAGCGCCGACGTTGTCACTGAAGCTTTCTTT. It yields the protein CASSADVVTEAFF.

J is TRBJ1-1 and V is TRBV13; D unclear. Trimming stripped 5 bases from V and 2 bases from J, with 24 bases between. There are 18 residues in the CDR3. CDR1 and CDR2 from the germline V gene are PRHDT and FYEKMQ (reference sequence). CDR3 nucleotides: TGTGCCAGCAGCCCTGAGGGCAGTCTACATGCGATTAACACTGAAGCTTTCTTT. Protein product: CASSPEGSLHAINTEAFF.

The rearrangement uses TRBV6-5 and TRBJ2-1; no definite D call. Germline V gene lookup returns CDR1 MNHEY and CDR2 SVGAGI. Trimming pared 5 bases from V and 1 base from J, leaving 12 bases between. This CDR3 region has 15 residues. The CDR3 sequence is CASSPDIFSYNEQFF. The DNA for the CDR3 is TGTGCCAGCAGTCCCGACATCTTTTCCTACAATGAGCAGTTCTTC.

J is TRBJ2-3 and V is TRBV30; TRBD2 agrees at 10 bases. J lost 9 bases, V lost 3 bases, and 12 bases had no gene match. Germline lookup yields CDR1 GTSNPN and CDR2 SVGIG (reference sequence). This CDR3 comprises 15 residues. In DNA form, the CDR3 reads TGTGCCTGGAGGACCAGGAGTAGCGGGGGGAAGACGCAGTATTTT. It is translated as CAWRTRSSGGKTQYF. Full variable domain (rest looked up from reference TRBV30 and TRBJ2-3): SQTIHQWPATLVQPVGSPLSLECTVEGTSNPNLYWYRQAAGRGLQLLFYSVGIGQISSEVPQNLSASRPQDRQFILSSKKLLLSDSGFYLCAWRTRSSGGKTQYFGPGTRLTVL.

This clone was seen just once. This sequence joins TRBV4-2 and TRBJ1-1, with TRBD1 identical over 8 bases. The CDR3 is 18 residues long. The J segment lost 4 bases and the V segment lost 3 bases, leaving 16 bases of the junction unmatched. Germline V lookup: CDR1 LGHNA, CDR2 YNFKEQ. The CDR3 nucleotides are TGTGCCAGCAGCCAGGGGGGTGGTGCAGGGGGCGGCATCACTGAAGCTTTCTTT. Amino acids: CASSQGGGAGGGITEAFF.

In DNA, the CDR3 is TGTGCCAGCAGCCTATCAGGACCAGCGGCCAAAAACATTCAGTACTTC. Translating it yields CASSLSGPAAKNIQYF. This chain joins TRBV7-2 and TRBJ2-4, with D unresolved. This CDR3 is built from 16 residues. Trimming took off 5 bases at V and 1 base at J, with 15 bases between the two ends. Germline V gene sequence: CDR1 SGHTA, CDR2 FQGNSA.